This TCR beta chain was sequenced in a study of blood T cell repertoires in COVID-19. Using immunoSEQ multiplex PCR, the repertoire was profiled, and TCRdb retains in-frame clones only, with some absent. Here the sample spans about 220,000 clones, around four fifths being singletons. The CDR3 has 15 residues. Trimming removed 4 bases from V and 10 bases from J, with 23 bases in between. CDR1 SGHNT and CDR2 YYREEE come from the germline V gene (reference sequence). The TCR sequence derives from a middle-aged woman who had been exposed to COVID-19. Source material: PBMCs or T cells enriched from blood (not recorded which). The chain couples TRBV5-4 to TRBJ1-1; possible D gene TRBD1, 5 bases. The CDR3 is CASSPPGQPRVAAFF. The DNA of the CDR3 is TGTGCCAGCAGCCCGCCGGGCCAGCCCAGGGTCGCAGCTTTCTTT.